This TCR beta chain was identified during a study of blood T cells in healthy people across ages. General observations from the study: TCR beta diversity, measured per million T cells, fell in a roughly linear way with age. The long-lived group displayed more naive CD4+ cells, plus higher diversity, than the aged donors did. CMV status of donors was not determined, possibly confounding expanded clonotype changes.

Germline CDR1 reads SGHNT; CDR2 reads YENEEA. This CDR3 has 15 residues. Trimming stripped 2 bases from V and 3 bases from J, with 11 bases between. For the second PCR, which ran for about 6 to 11 cycles, a sample-barcoded 5' primer and a J-beta primer mix were used. TCRdb used MiXCR to reprocess the 5' RACE reads, holding one entry per CDR3 protein. The repertoire holds approximately 1.5 million distinct CDR3 sequences, with about 35% as singletons. Remarks on this clonotype: What it binds is not known.

The amount of total RNA extracted per sample was at least 6 micrograms. Sequencing input: blood. The clonotype originates from a woman aged 30 to 39 in good health. The V call is TRBV11-3, the J call TRBJ2-1, with D perhaps TRBD2 (5 bases). Here the CDR3 reads CASSLTRRDYNEQFF. In DNA form, the CDR3 reads TGTGCCAGCAGCTTAACTAGAAGGGACTACAATGAGCAGTTCTTC.